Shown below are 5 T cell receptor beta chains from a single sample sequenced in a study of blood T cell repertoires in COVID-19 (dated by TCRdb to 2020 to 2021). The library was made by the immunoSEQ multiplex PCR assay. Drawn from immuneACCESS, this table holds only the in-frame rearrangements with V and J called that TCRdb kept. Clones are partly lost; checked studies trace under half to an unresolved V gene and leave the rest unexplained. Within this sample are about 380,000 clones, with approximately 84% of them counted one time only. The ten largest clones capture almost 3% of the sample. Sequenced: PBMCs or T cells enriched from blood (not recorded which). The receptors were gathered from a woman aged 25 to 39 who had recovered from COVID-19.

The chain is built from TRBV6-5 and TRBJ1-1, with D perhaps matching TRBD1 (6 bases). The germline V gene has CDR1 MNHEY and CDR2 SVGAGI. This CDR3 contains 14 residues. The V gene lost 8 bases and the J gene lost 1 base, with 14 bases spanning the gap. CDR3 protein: CASRGGGQNTEAFF. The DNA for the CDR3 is TGTGCCAGCCGAGGGGGGGGGCAGAACACTGAAGCTTTCTTT.

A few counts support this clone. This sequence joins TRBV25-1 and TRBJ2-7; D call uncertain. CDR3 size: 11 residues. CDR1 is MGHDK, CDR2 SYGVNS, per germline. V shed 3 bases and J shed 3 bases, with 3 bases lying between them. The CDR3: CASSDNYEQYF. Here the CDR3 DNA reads TGTGCCAGCAGTGACAACTACGAGCAGTACTTC.

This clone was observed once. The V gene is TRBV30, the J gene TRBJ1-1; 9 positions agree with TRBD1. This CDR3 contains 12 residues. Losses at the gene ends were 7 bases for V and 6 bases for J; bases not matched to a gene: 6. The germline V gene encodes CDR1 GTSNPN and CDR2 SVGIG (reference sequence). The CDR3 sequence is CALDRGMAEAFF. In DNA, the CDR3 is TGTGCCTTGGACAGGGGAATGGCTGAAGCTTTCTTT.

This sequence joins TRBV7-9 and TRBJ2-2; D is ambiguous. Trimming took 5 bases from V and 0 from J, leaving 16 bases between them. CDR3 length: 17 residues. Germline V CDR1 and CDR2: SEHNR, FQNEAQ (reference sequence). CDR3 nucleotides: TGTGCCAGCAGCCTCCCGAGACTGGCATCGAACACCGGGGAGCTGTTTTTT. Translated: CASSLPRLASNTGELFF.

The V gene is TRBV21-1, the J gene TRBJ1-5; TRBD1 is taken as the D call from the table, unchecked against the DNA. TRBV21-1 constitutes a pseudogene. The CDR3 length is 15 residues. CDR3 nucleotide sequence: TGTGCCAGCAGCAAAGCGAGGGACAAACATCAGCCCCAGCATTTT. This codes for CASSKARDKHQPQHF.